This TCR beta chain is from a study of T cells after yellow fever vaccination. This clonotype was seen only a few times. Each CDR3 protein gets one entry after TCRdb re-called the 5' RACE reads with MiXCR. The sample has some 150,000 distinct CDR3 sequences; approximately 9.7% are singletons. This receptor was taken from a man aged 18 to 29 who received the YFV17D yellow fever vaccine. Sequencing was performed on CD8+ T cells sorted from PBMCs, taken 45 days after the yellow fever booster vaccination.

The CDR3 bases are TGTGCCAGCAGTTACTCGGGAAGCACTGAAGCTTTCTTT. This gives the protein CASSYSGSTEAFF. The chain carries TRBV6-6 and TRBJ1-1; the D is unclear. Trimming removed 0 bases from V and 4 bases from J, with 6 bases in between. Per germline, CDR1 MNHNY and CDR2 SVGAGI (reference sequence). The CDR3 sequence is 13 residues long.